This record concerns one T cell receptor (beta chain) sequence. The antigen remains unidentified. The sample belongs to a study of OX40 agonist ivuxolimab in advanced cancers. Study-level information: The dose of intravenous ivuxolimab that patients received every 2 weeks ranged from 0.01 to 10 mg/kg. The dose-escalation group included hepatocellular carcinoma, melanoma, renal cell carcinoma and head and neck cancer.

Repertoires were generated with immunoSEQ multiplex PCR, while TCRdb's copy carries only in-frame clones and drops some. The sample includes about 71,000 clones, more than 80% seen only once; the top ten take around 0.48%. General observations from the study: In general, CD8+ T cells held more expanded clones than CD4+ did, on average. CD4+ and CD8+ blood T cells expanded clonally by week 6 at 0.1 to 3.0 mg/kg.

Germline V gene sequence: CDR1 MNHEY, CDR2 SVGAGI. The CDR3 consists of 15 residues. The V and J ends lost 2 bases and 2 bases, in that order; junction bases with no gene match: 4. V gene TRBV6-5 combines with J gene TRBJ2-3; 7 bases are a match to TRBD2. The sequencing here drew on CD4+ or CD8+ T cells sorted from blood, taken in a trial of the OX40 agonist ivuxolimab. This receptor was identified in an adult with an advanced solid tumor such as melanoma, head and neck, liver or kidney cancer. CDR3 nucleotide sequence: TGTGCCAGCAGTTACGGAGCGGGGAACACAGATACGCAGTATTTT. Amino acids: CASSYGAGNTDTQYF.